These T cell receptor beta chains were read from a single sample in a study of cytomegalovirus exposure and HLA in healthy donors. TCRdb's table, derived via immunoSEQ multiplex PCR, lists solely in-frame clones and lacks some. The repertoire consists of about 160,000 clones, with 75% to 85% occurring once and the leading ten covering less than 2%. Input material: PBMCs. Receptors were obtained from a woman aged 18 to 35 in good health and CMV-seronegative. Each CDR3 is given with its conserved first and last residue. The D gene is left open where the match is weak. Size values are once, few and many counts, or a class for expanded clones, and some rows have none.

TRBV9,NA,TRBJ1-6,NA,CASSVGRLDSPLHF,TGTGCCAGCAGCGTAGGCAGGCTTGACTCACCCCTCCACTTT
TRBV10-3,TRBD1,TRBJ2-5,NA,CAISERTGMETQYF,TGTGCCATCAGTGAAAGGACAGGGATGGAGACCCAGTACTTC
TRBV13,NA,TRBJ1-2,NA,CASSLWWGANYGYTF,TGTGCCAGCAGCTTGTGGTGGGGAGCTAACTATGGCTACACCTTC
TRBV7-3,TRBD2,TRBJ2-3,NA,CASSLGRGLAGGRDTQYF,TGTGCCAGCAGCTTGGGCCGGGGACTAGCGGGAGGGAGGGATACGCAGTATTTT
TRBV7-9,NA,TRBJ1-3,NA,CSSSLAGGPGNTIYF,TGTTCCAGCAGCTTAGCTGGCGGGCCTGGAAACACCATATATTTT
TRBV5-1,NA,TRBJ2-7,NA,CASSLGGDYEQYF,TGCGCCAGCAGCTTGGGGGGGGACTACGAGCAGTACTTC
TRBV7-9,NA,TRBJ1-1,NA,CASSLTGGLNTEAFF,TGTGCCAGCAGCCTTACGGGGGGGTTGAACACTGAAGCTTTCTTT
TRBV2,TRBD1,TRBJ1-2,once,CASIPGTGQFTNYGYTF,TGTGCCAGCATACCCGGGACAGGGCAGTTCACTAACTATGGCTACACCTTC
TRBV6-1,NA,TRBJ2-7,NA,CASSPGTEIYEQYF,TGTGCCAGCAGCCCCGGGACTGAGATTTACGAGCAGTACTTC
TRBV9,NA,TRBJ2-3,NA,CASSVDGQVTDTQYF,TGTGCCAGCAGCGTAGATGGACAAGTCACAGATACGCAGTATTTT
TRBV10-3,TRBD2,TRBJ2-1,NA,CAIGLAGDYNEQFF,TGTGCCATCGGACTAGCGGGAGACTACAATGAGCAGTTCTTC
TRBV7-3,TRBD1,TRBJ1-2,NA,CASSLMGRGTGFSYGYTF,TGTGCCAGCAGCTTAATGGGAAGGGGGACAGGGTTTAGCTATGGCTACACCTTC
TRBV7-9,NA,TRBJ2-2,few,CASSSTRDIGTGELFF,TGTGCCAGCAGCTCTACACGGGACATTGGTACCGGGGAGCTGTTTTTT
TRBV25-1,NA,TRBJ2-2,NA,CASSEPISRTRDTGELFF,TGTGCCAGCAGTGAACCGATATCCAGGACGAGGGACACCGGGGAGCTGTTTTTT
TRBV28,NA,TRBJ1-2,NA,CASSPTRLIYGYTF,TGTGCCAGCAGTCCGACAAGGTTAATCTATGGCTACACCTTC
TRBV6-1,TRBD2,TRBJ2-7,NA,CASRARGVGSYEQYF,TGTGCCAGCAGGGCGCGGGGGGTTGGCTCCTACGAGCAGTACTTC
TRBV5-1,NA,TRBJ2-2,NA,CASRGGHANTGELFF,TGCGCCAGCAGGGGGGGGCACGCGAACACCGGGGAGCTGTTTTTT
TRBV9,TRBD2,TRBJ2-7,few,CASSVGLANTYEQYF,TGTGCCAGCAGCGTAGGACTAGCGAATACCTACGAGCAGTACTTC
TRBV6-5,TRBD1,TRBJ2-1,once,CASQGVNEQFF,TGTGCCAGCCAGGGGGTCAATGAGCAGTTCTTC
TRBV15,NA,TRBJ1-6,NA,CATSIQKLHSPLHF,TGTGCCACCAGCATCCAAAAGCTGCATTCACCCCTCCACTTT
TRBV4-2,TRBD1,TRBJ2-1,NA,CASSQDQGAFF,TGTGCCAGCAGCCAAGATCAGGGGGCGTTCTTC
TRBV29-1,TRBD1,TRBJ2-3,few,CSVEGQGVTDTQYF,TGCAGCGTTGAAGGACAGGGGGTCACAGATACGCAGTATTTT
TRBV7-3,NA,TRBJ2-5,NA,CASSKTSGQSLRTQYF,TGTGCCAGCAGCAAAACCTCAGGACAGTCGTTGAGGACCCAGTACTTC
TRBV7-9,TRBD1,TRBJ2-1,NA,CASSLGQPNEQFF,TGTGCCAGCAGCTTGGGACAGCCCAATGAGCAGTTCTTC
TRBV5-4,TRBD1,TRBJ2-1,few,CASSLEDRGINEQFF,TGTGCCAGCAGTTTAGAGGACAGGGGGATCAATGAGCAGTTCTTC
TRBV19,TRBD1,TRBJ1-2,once,CASKSGTGTYGYTF,TGTGCCAGTAAATCCGGGACAGGGACCTATGGCTACACCTTC
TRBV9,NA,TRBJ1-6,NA,CASSVDSRSPLHF,TGTGCCAGCAGCGTCGACAGCCGTTCCCCCCTCCACTTT
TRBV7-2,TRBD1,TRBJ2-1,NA,CASSIGQGTYNEQFF,TGTGCCAGCAGCATAGGACAGGGTACCTACAATGAGCAGTTCTTC